The 14 T cell receptor beta chains listed next were all sequenced from one sample in a study of T cells in Graves' hyperthyroidism and ophthalmopathy. Amplified regions were TCR beta CDR3 sequences from RNA transcripts. Carried out on the TCR CDR3, a first-round RT-PCR used the HTBI primer set. MiXCR was run by TCRdb on the multiplex PCR reads, yielding one entry per CDR3 protein. The table has more than 350,000 distinct CDR3 sequences, about 14% seen once. Sequencing was performed on blood. The receptors originated from a woman aged 30 to 39 with Graves' ophthalmopathy.

The chain combines TRBV7-9 with TRBJ2-3, with 14 bases fitting TRBD2. Germline CDR1 is SEHNR and CDR2 is FQNEAQ (reference sequence). The CDR3 sequence is 16 residues long. V trimming: 5 bases; J trimming: 5 bases; junction bases outside the gene matches: 6. This chain's CDR3 is CASSAGLAGAKDTQYF. CDR3 sequence (DNA): TGTGCCAGCAGCGCGGGACTAGCGGGGGCGAAAGATACGCAGTATTTT.

In its sample, this clonotype was seen once. The CDR3, as DNA: TGTGCCAGCAGCATGGACAGGGTAGAGACCCAGTACTTC. Protein: CASSMDRVETQYF. The chain uses TRBV7-2 and TRBJ2-5; TRBD1 aligns across 8 bases. J was trimmed by 4 bases and V by 5 bases; bases with no gene match: 3. The CDR3 is 13 amino acids. CDR1 is SGHTA and CDR2 is FQGNSA in the germline V gene. Together with reference TRBV7-2 and TRBJ2-5, the CDR3 gives the full variable domain: GAGVSQSPSNKVTEKGKDVELRCDPISGHTALYWYRQSLGQGLEFLIYFQGNSAPDKSGLPSDRFSAERTGGSVSTLTIQRTQQEDSAVYLCASSMDRVETQYFGPGTRLLVL.

In DNA, the CDR3 is TGTGCCAGCAGCTTGACCGGGACAGGATTCTATGGCTACACCTTC. Its translation: CASSLTGTGFYGYTF. The rearrangement joins TRBV5-4 to TRBJ1-2; 8 bases line up with TRBD1. J gave up 4 bases and V 1 base, and 6 bases lay outside the gene matches. The CDR3 contains 15 residues. Germline assignment: CDR1 SGHNT and CDR2 YYREEE (reference sequence).

V and J are TRBV27 and TRBJ1-2; 9 bases are shared with TRBD1. The CDR3 covers 15 residues. Unmatched junction bases numbered 6, after V lost 4 bases and J lost 3 bases. The germline CDR1 and CDR2 sequences are MNHEY and SMNVEV (reference sequence). In DNA form, the CDR3 reads TGTGCCAGCAGTTCACCTGACAGGGGGTACTATGGCTACACCTTC. Translation: CASSSPDRGYYGYTF.

This clonotype was counted many times. This sequence joins TRBV12-3 or TRBV12-4 and TRBJ1-4, with D unclear. The CDR3 is 13 residues long. The V end was cut by 0 bases, the J end by 11 bases, with 10 bases between. CDR3 protein: CASSLAPTDKLFF. CDR3 sequence (DNA): TGTGCCAGCAGTTTAGCGCCAACCGATAAACTGTTTTTT.

The genes are TRBV14 and TRBJ1-4; D may be TRBD1 (5 bases). Germline V gene data show CDR1 as SGHDN and CDR2 as FVKESK. Trimming removed 0 bases at V and 12 bases at J, with 32 bases between. This CDR3 spans 20 amino acids. The CDR3: CASSQDSLKGPRTLKEELFF. The CDR3 DNA is TGTGCCAGCAGCCAAGACTCGTTAAAGGGGCCGAGGACACTGAAGGAAGAACTGTTTTTT. The full variable domain, with the rest looked up from reference TRBV14 and TRBJ1-4, is EAGVTQFPSHSVIEKGQTVTLRCDPISGHDNLYWYRRVMGKEIKFLLHFVKESKQDESGMPNNRFLAERTGGTYSTLKVQPAELEDSGVYFCASSQDSLKGPRTLKEELFFGSGTQLSVL.

This chain uses TRBV27 with TRBJ1-2, with D perhaps matching TRBD1 (6 bases). Germline V lookup: CDR1 MNHEY, CDR2 SMNVEV (reference sequence). This CDR3 contains 18 residues. V dropped 7 bases and J dropped 2 bases, with 26 bases sitting between them. The DNA for the CDR3 is TGTGCCAGCACCCTGCGGGGGCCACCTCGGATTAAAAACTATGGCTACACCTTC. Its protein product is CASTLRGPPRIKNYGYTF.

This clonotype was detected once. The rearrangement links TRBV6-2 or TRBV6-3 to TRBJ1-4; 7 nucleotides align to TRBD1. Germline trimming cut 5 bases from V and 7 bases from J; bases unmatched to any gene: 16. CDR3 length equals 17 residues. CDR1 MNHEY and CDR2 SVGEGT come from the germline V gene. The DNA of the CDR3 is TGTGCCAGCAGTCACTTAGTAGCCGGGACAGAAGGTGAAAAACTGTTTTTT. Translated: CASSHLVAGTEGEKLFF.

This clonotype was observed many times. This sequence joins TRBV6-2 or TRBV6-3 and TRBJ2-5; possible D gene TRBD2, 5 bases. V shed 4 bases and J shed 5 bases, with 20 bases lying between them. Looked up from germline, CDR1 is MNHEY and CDR2 is SVGEGT. The CDR3 is 16 amino acids. Here the CDR3 reads CASSSITRVNLETQYF. In DNA, the CDR3 is TGTGCCAGCAGTTCTATAACTAGAGTGAATTTGGAGACCCAGTACTTC.

This clonotype was seen a handful of times. This rearrangement joins TRBV5-6 to TRBJ2-3, with a possible D match to TRBD2 (5 bases). V was shortened by 2 bases and J by 4 bases, with 17 bases between the two germline ends. There are 16 residues in the CDR3. Germline values: CDR1 SGHDT, CDR2 YYEEEE. The CDR3 DNA reads as TGTGCCAGCAGCTTCGGGTCAGGAGGTGGGGCAGATACGCAGTATTTT. It codes for CASSFGSGGGADTQYF.

In its sample, this clonotype was seen a few times. The rearrangement uses TRBV29-1 and TRBJ2-7, with D possibly being TRBD2 (5 bases). CDR1 is SQVTM and CDR2 is ANQGSEA in the germline V gene. The CDR3 has 13 amino acids. V dropped 5 bases and J dropped 2 bases, with 13 bases sitting between them. CDR3 sequence reads: CSVKGLLTYEQYF. As DNA, the CDR3 is TGCAGCGTTAAAGGACTGCTGACCTACGAGCAGTACTTC.

On this clonotype: At one end, the junction sequence differs from germline, possibly due to a read error. The gene calls are TRBV11-3 and TRBJ2-3, with 10 bases aligning to TRBD2. This CDR3 is 16 amino acids long. Germline CDR1 reads SGHNT; CDR2 reads YENEEA. The CDR3: CASSFTGTSATETRYF. The DNA of the CDR3 is TGTGCCAGCAGCTTTACCGGGACTAGCGCCACAGAGACGCGGTATTTT.

V gene TRBV5-1 combines with J gene TRBJ2-7; TRBD1 matches at 9 bases. The junction had 12 bases not matched to a gene; V was cut back by 4 bases and J by 4 bases. The germline V gene has CDR1 SGHRS and CDR2 YFSETQ. The CDR3 is 16 residues long. In DNA form, the CDR3 reads TGCGCCAGCAGCCCCACCGGGACAGGGCCCCGATACGAGCAGTACTTC. Encoded protein: CASSPTGTGPRYEQYF.

This clonotype was picked up a small number of times. One base away lies a much larger clone, so this may be a sequencing read error. The CDR3 coding sequence is TGTGCCAGCAGCCAAGTTATGGACCCAGCCTACGAGCAGCACTTC. Its translation: CASSQVMDPAYEQHF. This chain connects TRBV3-1 to TRBJ2-7; unclear D gene. CDR3 size: 15 residues. In germline, CDR1 is LGHDT, CDR2 YNNKEL (reference sequence).